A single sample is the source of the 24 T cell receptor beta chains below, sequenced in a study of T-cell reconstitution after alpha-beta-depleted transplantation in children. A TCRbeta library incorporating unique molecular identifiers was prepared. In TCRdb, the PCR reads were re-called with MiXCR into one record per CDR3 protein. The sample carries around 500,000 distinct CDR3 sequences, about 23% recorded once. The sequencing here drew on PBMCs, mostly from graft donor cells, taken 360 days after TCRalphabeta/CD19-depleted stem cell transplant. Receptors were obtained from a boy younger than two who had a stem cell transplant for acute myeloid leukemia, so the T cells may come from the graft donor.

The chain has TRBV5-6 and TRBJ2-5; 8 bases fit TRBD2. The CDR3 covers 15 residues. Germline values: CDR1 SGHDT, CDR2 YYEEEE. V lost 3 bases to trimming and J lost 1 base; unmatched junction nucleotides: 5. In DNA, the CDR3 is TGTGCCAGCAGCTCCACAGCGGGGGCCCAAGAGACCCAGTACTTC. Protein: CASSSTAGAQETQYF.

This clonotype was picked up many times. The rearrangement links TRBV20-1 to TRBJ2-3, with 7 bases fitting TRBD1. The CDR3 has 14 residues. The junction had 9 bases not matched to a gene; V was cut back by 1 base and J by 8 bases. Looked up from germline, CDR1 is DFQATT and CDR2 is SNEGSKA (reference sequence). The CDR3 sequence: CSARGGQRMGTQYF. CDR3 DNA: TGCAGTGCTAGAGGGGGACAGAGGATGGGTACGCAGTATTTT.

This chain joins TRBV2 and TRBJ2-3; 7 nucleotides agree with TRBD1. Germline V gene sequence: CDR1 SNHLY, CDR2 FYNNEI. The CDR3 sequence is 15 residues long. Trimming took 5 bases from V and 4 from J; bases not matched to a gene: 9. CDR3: CASSRHDRVADTQYF. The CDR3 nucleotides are TGTGCCAGCAGTCGCCACGACAGGGTGGCAGATACGCAGTATTTT.

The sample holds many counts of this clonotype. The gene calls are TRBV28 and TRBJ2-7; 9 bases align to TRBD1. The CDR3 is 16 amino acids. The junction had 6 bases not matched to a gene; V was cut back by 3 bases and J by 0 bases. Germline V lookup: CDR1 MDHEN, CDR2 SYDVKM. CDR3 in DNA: TGTGCCAGCAGTTTCTCCCGGGACAGGGACTCCTACGAGCAGTACGTC. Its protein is CASSFSRDRDSYEQYV.

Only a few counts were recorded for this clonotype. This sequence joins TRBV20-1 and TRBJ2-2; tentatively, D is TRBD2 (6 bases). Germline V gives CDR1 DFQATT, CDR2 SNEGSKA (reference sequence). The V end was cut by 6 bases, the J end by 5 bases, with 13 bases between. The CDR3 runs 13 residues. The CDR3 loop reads CSASPGETGELFF. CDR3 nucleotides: TGCAGTGCGTCTCCGGGGGAGACCGGGGAGCTGTTTTTT.

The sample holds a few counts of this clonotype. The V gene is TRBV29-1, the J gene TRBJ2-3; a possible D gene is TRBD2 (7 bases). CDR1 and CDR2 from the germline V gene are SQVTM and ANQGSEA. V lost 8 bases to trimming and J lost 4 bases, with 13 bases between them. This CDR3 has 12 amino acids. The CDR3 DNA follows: TGCAGCCTGGGGGGGGGCGCAGATACGCAGTATTTT. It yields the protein CSLGGGADTQYF.

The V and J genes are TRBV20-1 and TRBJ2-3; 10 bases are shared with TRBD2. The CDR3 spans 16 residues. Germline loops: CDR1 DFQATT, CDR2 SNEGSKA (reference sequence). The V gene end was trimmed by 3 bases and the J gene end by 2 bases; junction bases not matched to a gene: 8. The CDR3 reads CSASGLAGAITDTQYF. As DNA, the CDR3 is TGCAGTGCTAGTGGGCTAGCGGGGGCCATCACAGATACGCAGTATTTT.

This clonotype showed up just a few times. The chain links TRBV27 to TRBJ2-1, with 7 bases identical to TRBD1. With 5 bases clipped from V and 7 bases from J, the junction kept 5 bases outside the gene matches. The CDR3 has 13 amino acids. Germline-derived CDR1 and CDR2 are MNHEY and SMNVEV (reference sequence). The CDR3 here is CASSPPGQNEQFF. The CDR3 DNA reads TGTGCCAGCAGTCCCCCGGGACAGAATGAGCAGTTCTTC.

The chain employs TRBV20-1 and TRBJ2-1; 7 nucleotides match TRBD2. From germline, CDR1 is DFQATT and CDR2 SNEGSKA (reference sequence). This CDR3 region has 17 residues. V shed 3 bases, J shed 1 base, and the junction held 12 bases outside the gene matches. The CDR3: CSASKLLGGLSYNEQFF. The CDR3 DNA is TGCAGTGCTAGTAAGCTACTCGGGGGGTTATCCTACAATGAGCAGTTCTTC.

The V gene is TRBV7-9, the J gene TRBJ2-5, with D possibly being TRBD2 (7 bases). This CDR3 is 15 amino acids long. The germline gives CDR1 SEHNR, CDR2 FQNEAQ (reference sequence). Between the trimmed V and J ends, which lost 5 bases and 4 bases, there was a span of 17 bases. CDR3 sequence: CASSTRGGVSETQYF. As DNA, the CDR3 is TGTGCCAGCAGCACCAGGGGAGGGGTCTCAGAGACCCAGTACTTC.

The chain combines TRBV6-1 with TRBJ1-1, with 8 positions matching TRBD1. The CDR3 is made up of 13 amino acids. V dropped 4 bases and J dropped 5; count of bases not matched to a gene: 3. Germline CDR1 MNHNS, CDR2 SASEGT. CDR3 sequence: CASSGYRGTEAFF. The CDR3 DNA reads TGTGCCAGCAGTGGTTACAGGGGGACTGAAGCTTTCTTT.

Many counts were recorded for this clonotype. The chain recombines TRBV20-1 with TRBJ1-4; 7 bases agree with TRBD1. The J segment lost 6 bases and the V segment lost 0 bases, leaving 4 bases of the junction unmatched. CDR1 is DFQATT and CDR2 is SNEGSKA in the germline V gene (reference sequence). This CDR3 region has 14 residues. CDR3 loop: CSARDDRADEKLFF. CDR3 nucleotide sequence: TGCAGTGCTAGAGACGACAGGGCGGATGAAAAACTGTTTTTT.

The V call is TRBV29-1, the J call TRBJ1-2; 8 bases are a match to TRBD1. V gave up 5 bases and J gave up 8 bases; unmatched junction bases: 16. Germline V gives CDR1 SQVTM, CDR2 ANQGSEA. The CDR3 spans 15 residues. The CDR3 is CSVTLQIDRGGGYTF. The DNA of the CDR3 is TGCAGCGTTACCCTACAAATCGACAGGGGAGGCGGCTACACCTTC.

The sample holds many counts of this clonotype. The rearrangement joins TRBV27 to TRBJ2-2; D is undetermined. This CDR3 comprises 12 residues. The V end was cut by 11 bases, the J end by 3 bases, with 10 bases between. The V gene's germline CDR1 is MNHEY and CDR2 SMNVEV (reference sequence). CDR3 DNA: TGTGCCTCTTCTCCGCACACCGGGGAGCTGTTTTTT. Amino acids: CASSPHTGELFF.

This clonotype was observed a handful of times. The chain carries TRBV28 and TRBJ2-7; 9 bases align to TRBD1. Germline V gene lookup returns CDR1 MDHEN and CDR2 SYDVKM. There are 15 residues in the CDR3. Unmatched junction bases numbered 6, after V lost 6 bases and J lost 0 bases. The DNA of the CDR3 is TGTGCCAGCAGCCGCACAGGGGGCGACTCCTACGAGCAGTACGTC. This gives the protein CASSRTGGDSYEQYV.

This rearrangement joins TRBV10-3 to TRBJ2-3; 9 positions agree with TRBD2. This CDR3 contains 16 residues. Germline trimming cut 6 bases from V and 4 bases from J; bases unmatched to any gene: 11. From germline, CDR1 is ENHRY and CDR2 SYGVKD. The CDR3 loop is CAISPLGLAGPDTQYF. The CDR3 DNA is TGTGCCATCAGCCCATTGGGACTAGCCGGCCCAGATACGCAGTATTTT.

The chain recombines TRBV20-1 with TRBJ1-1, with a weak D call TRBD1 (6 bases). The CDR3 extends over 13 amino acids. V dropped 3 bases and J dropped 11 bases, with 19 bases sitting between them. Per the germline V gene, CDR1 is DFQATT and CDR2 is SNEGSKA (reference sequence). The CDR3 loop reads CSARLQGGWVAFF. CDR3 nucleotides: TGCAGTGCTAGGCTACAGGGAGGCTGGGTGGCTTTCTTT.

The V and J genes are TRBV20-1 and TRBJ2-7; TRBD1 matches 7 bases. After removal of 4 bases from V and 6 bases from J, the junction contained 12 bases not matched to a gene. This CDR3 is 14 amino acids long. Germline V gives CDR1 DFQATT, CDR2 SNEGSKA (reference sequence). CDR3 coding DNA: TGCAGTGCTACAGGACAGGCAGGATGGTCCGAGCAGTACTTC. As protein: CSATGQAGWSEQYF.

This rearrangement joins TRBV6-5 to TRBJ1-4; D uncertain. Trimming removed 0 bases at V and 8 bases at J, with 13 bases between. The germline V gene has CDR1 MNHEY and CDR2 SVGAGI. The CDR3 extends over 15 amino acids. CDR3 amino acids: CASSYSTPLSEKLFF. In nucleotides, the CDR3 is TGTGCCAGCAGTTACTCGACTCCGCTAAGCGAAAAACTGTTTTTT.

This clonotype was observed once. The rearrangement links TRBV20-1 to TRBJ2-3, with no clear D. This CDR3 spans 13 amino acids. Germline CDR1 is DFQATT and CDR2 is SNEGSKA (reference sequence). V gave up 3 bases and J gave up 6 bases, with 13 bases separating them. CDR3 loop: CSARYLRSDTQYF. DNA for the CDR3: TGCAGTGCTAGGTACTTACGGTCGGATACGCAGTATTTT.

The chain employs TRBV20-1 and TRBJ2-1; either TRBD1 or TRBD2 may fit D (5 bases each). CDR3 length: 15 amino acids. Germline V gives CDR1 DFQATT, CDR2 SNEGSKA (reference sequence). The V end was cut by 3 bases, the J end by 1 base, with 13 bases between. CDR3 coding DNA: TGCAGTGCTAGTAGAGGGAAGGGGTCCTACAATGAGCAGTTCTTC. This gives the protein CSASRGKGSYNEQFF.

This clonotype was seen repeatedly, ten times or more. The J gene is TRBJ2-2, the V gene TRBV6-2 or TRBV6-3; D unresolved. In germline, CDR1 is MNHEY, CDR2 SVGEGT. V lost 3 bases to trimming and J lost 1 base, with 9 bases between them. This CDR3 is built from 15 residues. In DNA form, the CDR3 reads TGTGCCAGCAGTTATTTACTGGAGAACACCGGGGAGCTGTTTTTT. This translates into CASSYLLENTGELFF.

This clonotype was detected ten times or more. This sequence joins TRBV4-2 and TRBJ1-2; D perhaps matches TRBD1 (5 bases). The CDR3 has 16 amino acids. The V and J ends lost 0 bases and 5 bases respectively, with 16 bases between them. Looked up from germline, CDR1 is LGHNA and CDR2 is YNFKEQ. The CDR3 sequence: CASSQDWDVDMYGYTF. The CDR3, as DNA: TGTGCCAGCAGCCAAGACTGGGACGTGGACATGTATGGCTACACCTTC.

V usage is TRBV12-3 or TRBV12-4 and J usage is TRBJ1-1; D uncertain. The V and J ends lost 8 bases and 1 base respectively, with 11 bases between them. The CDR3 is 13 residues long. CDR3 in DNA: TGTGCCAGCTTAGATCAGGAGAACACTGAAGCTTTCTTT. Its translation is CASLDQENTEAFF.